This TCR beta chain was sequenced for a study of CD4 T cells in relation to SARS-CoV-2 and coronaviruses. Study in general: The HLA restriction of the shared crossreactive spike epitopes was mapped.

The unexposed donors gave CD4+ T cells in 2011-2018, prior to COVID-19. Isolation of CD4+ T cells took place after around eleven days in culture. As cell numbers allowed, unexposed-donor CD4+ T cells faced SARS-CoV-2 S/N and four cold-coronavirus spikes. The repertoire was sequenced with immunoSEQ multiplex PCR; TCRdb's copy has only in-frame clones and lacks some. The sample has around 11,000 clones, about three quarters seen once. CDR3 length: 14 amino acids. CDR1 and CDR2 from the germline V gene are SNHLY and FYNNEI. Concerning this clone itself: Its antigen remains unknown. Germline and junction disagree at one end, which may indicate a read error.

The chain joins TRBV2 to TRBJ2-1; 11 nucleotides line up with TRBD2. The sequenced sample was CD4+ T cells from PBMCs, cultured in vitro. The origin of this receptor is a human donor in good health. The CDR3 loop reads CASSFSGRVNGQFF. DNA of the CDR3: TGTGCCAGCAGTTTTAGCGGGAGGGTAAATGGGCAGTTCTTC.